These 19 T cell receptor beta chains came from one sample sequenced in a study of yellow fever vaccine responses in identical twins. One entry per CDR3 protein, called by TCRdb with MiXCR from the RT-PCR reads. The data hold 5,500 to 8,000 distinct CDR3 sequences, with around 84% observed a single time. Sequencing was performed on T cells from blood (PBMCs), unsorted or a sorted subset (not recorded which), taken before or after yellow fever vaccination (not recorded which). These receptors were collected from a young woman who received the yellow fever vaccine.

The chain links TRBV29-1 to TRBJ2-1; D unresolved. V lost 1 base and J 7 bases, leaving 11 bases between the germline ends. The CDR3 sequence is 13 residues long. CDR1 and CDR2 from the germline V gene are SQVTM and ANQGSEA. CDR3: CSVEGVRSNEQFF. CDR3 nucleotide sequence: TGCAGCGTTGAAGGTGTTAGATCTAATGAGCAGTTCTTC.

The CDR3 DNA is TGTGCCAGCAGTTACTCGTCGGGGGGGGCCTATAATTCACCCCTCCACTTT. Amino acid sequence: CASSYSSGGAYNSPLHF. The V and J genes are TRBV6-5 and TRBJ1-6; D may be TRBD1 (5 bases). Germline V lookup: CDR1 MNHEY, CDR2 SVGAGI. Trimming removed 0 bases at V and 2 bases at J, with 11 bases between. This CDR3 contains 17 residues.

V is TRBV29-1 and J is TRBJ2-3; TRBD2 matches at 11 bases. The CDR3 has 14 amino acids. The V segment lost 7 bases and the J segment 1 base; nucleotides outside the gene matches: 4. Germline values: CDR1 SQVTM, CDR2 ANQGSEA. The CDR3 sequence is CSALAGGGTDTQYF. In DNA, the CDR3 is TGCAGCGCCCTAGCGGGAGGTGGCACAGATACGCAGTATTTT.

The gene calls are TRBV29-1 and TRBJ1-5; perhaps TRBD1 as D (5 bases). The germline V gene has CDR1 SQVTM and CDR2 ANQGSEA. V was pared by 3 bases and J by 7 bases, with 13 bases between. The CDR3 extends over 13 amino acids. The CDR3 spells CSVEVGEGQPQHF. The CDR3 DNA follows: TGCAGCGTTGAGGTGGGGGAGGGACAGCCCCAGCATTTT.

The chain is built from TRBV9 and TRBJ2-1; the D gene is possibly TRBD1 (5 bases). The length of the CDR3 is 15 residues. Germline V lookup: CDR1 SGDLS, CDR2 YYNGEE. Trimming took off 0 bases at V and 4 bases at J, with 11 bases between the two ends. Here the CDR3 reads CASSVDPGQYNEQFF. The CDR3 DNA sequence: TGTGCCAGCAGCGTAGATCCAGGACAATACAATGAGCAGTTCTTC.

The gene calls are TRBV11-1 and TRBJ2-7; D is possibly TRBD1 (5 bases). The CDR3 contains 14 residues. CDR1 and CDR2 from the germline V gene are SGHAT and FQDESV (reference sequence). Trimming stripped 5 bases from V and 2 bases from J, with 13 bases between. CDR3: CASSPQAGPYEQYF. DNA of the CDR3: TGTGCCAGCAGCCCACAGGCAGGGCCCTACGAGCAGTACTTC. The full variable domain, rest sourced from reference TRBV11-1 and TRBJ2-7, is EAEVAQSPRYKITEKSQAVAFWCDPISGHATLYWYRQILGQGPELLVQFQDESVVDDSQLPKDRFSAERLKGVDSTLKIQPAELGDSAMYLCASSPQAGPYEQYFGPGTRLTVT.

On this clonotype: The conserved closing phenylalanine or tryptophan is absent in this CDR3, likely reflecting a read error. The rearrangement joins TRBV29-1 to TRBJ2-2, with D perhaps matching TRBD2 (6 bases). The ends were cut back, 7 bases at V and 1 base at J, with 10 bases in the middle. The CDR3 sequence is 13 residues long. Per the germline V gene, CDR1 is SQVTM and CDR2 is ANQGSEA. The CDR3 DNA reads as TGCAGCGGCGGGACGTTGAACACCGGGGAGCTGTTTCTT. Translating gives CSGGTLNTGELFL.

CDR3 sequence: CASSDTGVSNQPQHF. For the CDR3, the DNA is TGTGCCAGCAGTGACACAGGGGTGAGCAATCAGCCCCAGCATTTT. This rearrangement joins TRBV2 to TRBJ1-5, with TRBD1 matching 7 bases. Germline-derived CDR1 and CDR2 are SNHLY and FYNNEI. This CDR3 spans 15 amino acids. V lost 3 bases and J lost 1; bases outside the gene matches: 3.

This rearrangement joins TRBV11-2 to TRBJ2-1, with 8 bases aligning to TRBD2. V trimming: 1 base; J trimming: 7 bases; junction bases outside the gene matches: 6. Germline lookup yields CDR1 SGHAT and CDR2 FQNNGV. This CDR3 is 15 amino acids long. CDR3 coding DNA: TGTGCCAGCAGCTTAGTTAGCGGGGAAGGAAATGAGCAGTTCTTC. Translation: CASSLVSGEGNEQFF.

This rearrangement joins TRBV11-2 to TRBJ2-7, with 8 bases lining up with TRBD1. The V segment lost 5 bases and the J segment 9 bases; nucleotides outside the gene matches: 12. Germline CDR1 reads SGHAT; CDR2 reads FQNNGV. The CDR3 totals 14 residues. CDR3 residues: CASSPLGQGRGQYF. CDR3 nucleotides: TGTGCCAGCAGCCCGCTAGGACAGGGTCGCGGGCAGTACTTC.

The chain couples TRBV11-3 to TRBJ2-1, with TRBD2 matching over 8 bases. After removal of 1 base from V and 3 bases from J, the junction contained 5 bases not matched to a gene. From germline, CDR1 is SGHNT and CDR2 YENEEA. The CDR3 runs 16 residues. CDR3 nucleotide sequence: TGTGCCAGCAGCTTAGTAGTGGGACTAGACTACAATGAGCAGTTCTTC. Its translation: CASSLVVGLDYNEQFF.

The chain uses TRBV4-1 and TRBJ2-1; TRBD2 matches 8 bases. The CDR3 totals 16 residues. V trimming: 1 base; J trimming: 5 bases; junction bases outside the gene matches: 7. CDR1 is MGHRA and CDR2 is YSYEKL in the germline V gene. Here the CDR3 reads CASSQGNRGGDNEQFF. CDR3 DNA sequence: TGCGCCAGCAGCCAAGGGAATCGGGGGGGTGACAATGAGCAGTTCTTC.

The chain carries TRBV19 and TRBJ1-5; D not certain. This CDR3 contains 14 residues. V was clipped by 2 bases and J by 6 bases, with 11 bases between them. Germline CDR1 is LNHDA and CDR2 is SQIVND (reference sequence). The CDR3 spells CASSIQWAGQPQHF. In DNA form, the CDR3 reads TGTGCCAGTAGTATACAATGGGCGGGTCAGCCCCAGCATTTT.

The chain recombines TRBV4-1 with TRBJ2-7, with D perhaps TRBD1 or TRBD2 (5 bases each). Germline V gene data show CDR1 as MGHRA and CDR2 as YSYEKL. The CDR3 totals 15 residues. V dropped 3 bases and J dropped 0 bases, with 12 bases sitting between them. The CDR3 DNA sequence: TGCGCCAGCAGCCAGGGGACGGCGAGCTCCTACGAGCAGTACTTC. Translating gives CASSQGTASSYEQYF.

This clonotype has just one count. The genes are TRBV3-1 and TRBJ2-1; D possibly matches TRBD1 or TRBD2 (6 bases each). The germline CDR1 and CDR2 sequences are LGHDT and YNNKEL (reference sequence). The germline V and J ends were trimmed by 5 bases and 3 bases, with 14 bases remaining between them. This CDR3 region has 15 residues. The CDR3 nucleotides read TGTGCCAGCAGCTCCCGGAGGGGGTACTACAATGAGCAGTTCTTC. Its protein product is CASSSRRGYYNEQFF.

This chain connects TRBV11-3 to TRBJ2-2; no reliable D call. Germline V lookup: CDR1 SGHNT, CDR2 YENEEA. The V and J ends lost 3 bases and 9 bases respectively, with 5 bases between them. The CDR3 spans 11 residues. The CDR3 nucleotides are TGTGCCAGCAGCTTGGACCGGGAGCTGTTTTTT. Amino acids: CASSLDRELFF.

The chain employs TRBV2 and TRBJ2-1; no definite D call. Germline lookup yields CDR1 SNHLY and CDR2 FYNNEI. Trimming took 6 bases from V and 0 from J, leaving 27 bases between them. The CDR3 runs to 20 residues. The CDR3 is CASRAGRRQDITSSYNEQFF. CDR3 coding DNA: TGTGCCAGCAGGGCCGGCAGGCGGCAGGATATTACCAGCTCCTACAATGAGCAGTTCTTC.

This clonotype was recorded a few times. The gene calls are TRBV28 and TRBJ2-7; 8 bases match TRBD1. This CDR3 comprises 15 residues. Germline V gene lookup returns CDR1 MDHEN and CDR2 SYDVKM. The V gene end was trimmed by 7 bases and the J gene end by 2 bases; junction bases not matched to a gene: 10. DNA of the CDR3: TGTGCCAGCAAATCGCCCGGACAGGGTCCCTACGAGCAGTACTTC. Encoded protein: CASKSPGQGPYEQYF.

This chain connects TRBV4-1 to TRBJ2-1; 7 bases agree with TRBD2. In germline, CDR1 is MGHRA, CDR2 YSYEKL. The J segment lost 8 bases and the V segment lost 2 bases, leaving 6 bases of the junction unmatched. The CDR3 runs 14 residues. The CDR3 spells CASSQYGTMDEQFF. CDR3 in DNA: TGCGCCAGCAGCCAATACGGGACTATGGATGAGCAGTTCTTC.